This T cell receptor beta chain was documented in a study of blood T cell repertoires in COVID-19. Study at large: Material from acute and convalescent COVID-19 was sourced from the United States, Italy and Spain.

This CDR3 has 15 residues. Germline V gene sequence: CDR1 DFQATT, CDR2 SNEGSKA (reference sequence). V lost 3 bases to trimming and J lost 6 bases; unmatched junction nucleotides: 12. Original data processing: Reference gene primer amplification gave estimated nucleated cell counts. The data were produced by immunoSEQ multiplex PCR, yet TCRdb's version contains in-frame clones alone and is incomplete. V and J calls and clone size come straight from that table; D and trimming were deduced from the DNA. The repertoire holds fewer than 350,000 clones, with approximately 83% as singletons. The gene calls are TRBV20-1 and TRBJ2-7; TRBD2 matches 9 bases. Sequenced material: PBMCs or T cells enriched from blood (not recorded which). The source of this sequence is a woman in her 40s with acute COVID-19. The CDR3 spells CSASGLAGLRREQYF. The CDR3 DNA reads TGCAGTGCTAGTGGGCTAGCGGGACTTAGGCGCGAGCAGTACTTC.